This T cell receptor beta chain was retrieved from a study of T cells after yellow fever vaccination (dated by TCRdb to 2018 to 2020). Regarding the study in general: The SMART-Seq v4 Ultra Low Input RNA kit was used to prepare libraries from fractions with low cell numbers. Bulk TCR alpha and beta repertoires were sequenced longitudinally to track T-cell clones before and after primary and booster YFV17D yellow fever vaccination. Two healthy male donors, one aged 18 to 30 and one aged 30 to 39 years, were included in the cohort. Blood was drawn at multiple timepoints before and after primary and secondary immunization, with bulk PBMC replicates and cell subsets isolated. What the study reported, not specific to this receptor: Compared with the primary T-cell response, the secondary T-cell response was faster but weaker, reaching its peak on day 5 rather than on day 15. A small share of clonotypes occurred in both CD4 and CD8 compartments, likely arising from convergent recombination. Because only two donors were included in the study, the extent to which the findings can be generalized is limited. Most clones expanded after primary vaccination were re-detected after the booster (around 96% of CD4 and roughly 87% of CD8), suggesting broad memory maintenance. Computational filtering was required because FACS-sorted repertoires could contain abundant contaminating clonotypes from the bulk population.

Synthesis of TCR cDNA relied on 5'RACE template switching, a step that introduced a universal primer site along with unique molecular identifiers. cDNA synthesis was primed from both the TCR alpha and TCR beta constant segments. Library amplification used two PCR steps, and the second PCR step added sample barcodes and sequencing adapters. Sequencing of the libraries was done on either Illumina HiSeq 2500 (2x100 bp) or NovaSeq (2x150 bp). The paper's processing steps were these. Demultiplexing of reads and collapsing into UMI consensus sequences were performed with MIGEC, and V(D)J alignment was carried out with MiXCR. Clonotypes responding to the vaccine were identified with edgeR on replicate PBMC samples, with the criteria of FDR below 0.01 and a log2 fold change above 5 up to day 15. CD4 or CD8 identity was assigned to each bulk clonotype according to whether the clonotype was present at higher abundance in the sequenced CD4 repertoire or the sequenced CD8 repertoire. Clonotypes enriched at least 10-fold in dextramer-positive versus dextramer-negative fractions were classed as NS4B-specific, and CD4-biased clonotypes were left out. TCRdb reprocessing: public reads trimmed at Q25 with fastp, clones called with MiXCR, in-frame beta chains kept. When rows share a CDR3 protein, they turn into one entry using the most common DNA and genes. The V and J calls, along with clone size, are taken from TCRdb and not from the paper's own processing. The sample records 50,000 or so distinct CDR3 sequences, around 7% of which are singletons. Of the sample, 20% to 25% falls within the top ten clones.

Notes on this clonotype: No base qualities exist here, and no much larger clone lies one base off it.

The meaning of the sample's treatment or condition label: live attenuated yellow fever vaccine strain. PBMCs were isolated from peripheral blood using a standard Ficoll-Paque protocol. With anti-CD3 and anti-CD8 staining plus a dextramer loaded with the yellow fever NS4B epitope peptide, the researchers sorted epitope-specific CD8 T cells. TriZol was used to extract RNA from bulk PBMCs, from CD4 and CD8 fractions, and from dextramer-positive and dextramer-negative fractions. V loses 4 bases at its end and J loses 9 bases; junction bases beyond the gene matches: 6. CDR1 MNHNS and CDR2 SASEGT were looked up in the germline V gene. The CDR3, from cysteine to phenylalanine, totals 14 residues. Only the CDR3 part of the read is kept: 42 bases, read in frame from the first base.

The V gene is TRBV6-1 and the J gene is TRBJ2-1; 10 nucleotides in the junction match TRBD1. The sequencing here drew on CD8+ T cells not binding an NS4B(214-222) dextramer, sorted from PBMCs, taken approximately 40 days after the first yellow fever vaccination. The intended sense of this specimen's cell subset or site label: NS4B epitope dextramer-negative CD8 T cells. The TCR comes from a man aged 18 to 35 who received the YFV17D yellow fever vaccine. The sequenced DNA: TGTGCCAGCAGTGTGACAGGGGGCGGCTTTGAGCAGTTCTTC. This codes for CASSVTGGGFEQFF.